This T cell receptor (beta chain) emerged from a study of CD8+ T cells in alopecia areata. The V end was cut by 0 bases, the J end by 8 bases, with 6 bases between. The CDR3 has 13 amino acids. Germline CDR1 SGDLS, CDR2 YYNGEE. Extracted from the samples, RNA was reverse transcribed into cDNA to serve as the sequencing template. Libraries were prepared by immunoSEQ multiplex PCR; TCRdb keeps only in-frame clonotypes and omits some of them. The sample records some 180,000 clones, more than 50% being singletons. The gene calls are TRBV9 and TRBJ1-6, with D unresolved. The clonotype was recovered from a human donor in good health. Sequences were obtained from CD8+ T cells sorted from blood. The CDR3 is CASSVVGDSPLHF. The CDR3 DNA sequence: TGTGCCAGCAGCGTAGTTGGAGATTCACCCCTCCACTTT.